The 5 T cell receptor beta chains in this list originate from one sample, sequenced in a study of T cells in women clearing cervical HPV infection. Profiling relied on immunoSEQ multiplex PCR, and the TCRdb table lists in-frame clones only, not all of them. The sample totals 30,000 to 45,000 clones. The sequenced sample consisted of blood buffy coat. These receptors were taken from a woman aged 18 to 69 with a cervical HPV16 infection that either progressed to CIN3+ or cleared (not recorded which).

Notes on this clone: Read sequence stops 3 residues before the CDR3 end, and the germline J gene provides the missing end. The gene calls are TRBV29-1 and TRBJ1-1, with TRBD1 as a possible D gene (5 bases). This CDR3 spans 14 amino acids. Trimming took 4 bases from V and 6 from J, leaving 18 bases between them. Germline lookup yields CDR1 SQVTM and CDR2 ANQGSEA. CDR3 bases read: TGCAGCGTTGCCCCGGACACGGTGGGGCCTGAA. It translates to CSVAPDTVGPE. The full CDR3 reads CSVAPDTVGPEAFF.

In the case of this clone: The read stops 3 residues short of the end of the CDR3; the missing end is completed from the germline J gene. This chain links TRBV5-1 with TRBJ2-1; D is unclear. Germline V CDR1 and CDR2: SGHRS, YFSETQ. The length of the CDR3 is 14 residues. V was shortened by 5 bases and J by 4 bases, with 13 bases between the two germline ends. CDR3 region: CASSSLRSYNEQFF. Incomplete CDR3 DNA: TGCGCCAGCAGTTCGTTGCGGTCGTACAATGAG.

CDR3 bases read: TGCGCCAGCAGCCCACAGGGCAATGAG. It encodes CASSPQGNE. The full CDR3 protein reads CASSPQGNEQFF. The genes are TRBV5-1 and TRBJ2-1; D is possibly TRBD1 (6 bases). The read terminates 3 residues before the CDR3 end, so the remaining end is supplied by the germline J gene. The CDR3 extends over 12 amino acids. V lost 4 bases, J lost 6 bases, and 8 bases lay in between. Germline V gene lookup returns CDR1 SGHRS and CDR2 YFSETQ.

The DNA read from the CDR3 is TGTGCCAGCTCACCACCCCGGGCAGGGGGTTACACCGGGGAG. Amino acids: CASSPPRAGGYTGE. The whole CDR3 region reads CASSPPRAGGYTGELFF. The J gene is TRBJ2-2, the V gene TRBV18; 7 nucleotides align to TRBD1. With the read ending 3 residues before the CDR3 end, the germline J gene is used to fill in that end. Germline V CDR1 and CDR2: KGHSH, LQKENI. Trimming took 0 bases from V and 3 from J; bases not matched to a gene: 7. The CDR3 has 17 amino acids.

This CDR3 is CASSSEQGYEQYF. The covered CDR3 bases are TGTGCCAGCAGTTCAGAGCAGGGCTACGAG. V usage is TRBV28 and J usage is TRBJ2-7, with D maybe TRBD1 (5 bases). The CDR3 end falls 3 residues outside the read, so it is completed with the germline J gene. V was pared by 4 bases and J by 3 bases, with 10 bases between. This CDR3 spans 13 amino acids. CDR1 is MDHEN, CDR2 SYDVKM, per germline.